This TCR beta chain was sequenced for a study of beta chain features in type 1 diabetes. Notes on the study in general: Moderately but significantly shorter TCRB CDR3s were found in Type 1 diabetes patients in all four CD4+ subsets.

Populations obtained by sorting all exceeded 95% purity. As for this clone: Antigen: not known.

All of the isolated RNA was reverse transcribed, so expressed TCRB transcripts were sequenced. Method: immunoSEQ multiplex PCR; TCRdb's copy keeps in-frame clones and lacks some. The sample carries around 110,000 clones, approximately 16% recorded once. The V and J ends lost 4 bases and 4 bases respectively, with 7 bases between them. Germline CDR1 and CDR2: GTSNPN and SVGIG (reference sequence). This CDR3 has 11 residues. The source is a young man with type 1 diabetes. The sample consisted of central memory CD4+ T cells from blood. The V call is TRBV30, the J call TRBJ1-2, with D perhaps matching TRBD1 (6 bases). The CDR3 is CAWKGGYGYTF. DNA of the CDR3: TGTGCCTGGAAGGGGGGCTATGGCTACACCTTC.